Below, 5 T cell receptor beta chains from the same sample are listed, as sequenced in a study of blood T cell repertoires in COVID-19. Only in-frame clones appear in the TCRdb table, and some are missing; sequencing was by immunoSEQ multiplex PCR. The sample carries around 140,000 clones, roughly 90% recorded once. The sequenced sample was peripheral blood. The origin of the receptors is a man between 65 and 85 years old with acute or convalescent COVID-19.

The chain has TRBV9 and TRBJ1-2, with D possibly TRBD1 on 6 matching bases. Deletions cut 4 bases from V and 6 bases from J, with 22 bases between. Germline CDR1 and CDR2: SGDLS and YYNGEE. The CDR3 length is 16 residues. The CDR3 region is CASSPAPDRKINGYTF. CDR3 bases: TGTGCCAGCAGCCCCGCCCCGGACAGAAAAATAAATGGCTACACCTTC.

This chain connects TRBV5-1 to TRBJ2-3; TRBD2 is a possible D gene (6 bases). Germline CDR1 is SGHRS and CDR2 is YFSETQ. The V gene lost 2 bases and the J gene lost 4 bases, with 17 bases spanning the gap. The CDR3 runs to 16 residues. CDR3 DNA: TGCGCCAGCAGCTTCGGGGCACCCGGGGGTGCAGATACGCAGTATTTT. Amino acid sequence: CASSFGAPGGADTQYF.

This chain links TRBV5-1 with TRBJ2-1; 9 bases match TRBD1. Germline V gives CDR1 SGHRS, CDR2 YFSETQ. Trimming cost V 2 bases and J 6 bases; bases outside gene matches: 12. The CDR3 runs 17 residues. The CDR3 DNA follows: TGCGCCAGCAGCTTACAGGGGGCGACGGGAGTGGCCAATGAGCAGTTCTTC. This sequence encodes CASSLQGATGVANEQFF.

J is TRBJ2-2 and V is TRBV10-1; maybe TRBD1 (5 bases). This CDR3 region has 15 residues. The ends were cut back, 3 bases at V and 2 bases at J, with 10 bases in the middle. Germline assignment: CDR1 WNHNN and CDR2 SYGVQD (reference sequence). This chain's CDR3 is CASSDRQGNTGELFF. In DNA, the CDR3 is TGCGCCAGCAGTGATCGGCAGGGAAACACCGGGGAGCTGTTTTTT.

This sequence joins TRBV20-1 and TRBJ2-1, with a weak D call TRBD2 (5 bases). CDR1 and CDR2 (germline): DFQATT, SNEGSKA (reference sequence). The length of the CDR3 is 17 residues. Trimming left V 3 bases short and J 9 bases short, with 27 bases between. For the CDR3, the DNA is TGCAGTGCTAGTGCAATCCCGGGGTCAGTGGCGTGGGGTGAGCAGTTCTTC. Translation gives CSASAIPGSVAWGEQFF.